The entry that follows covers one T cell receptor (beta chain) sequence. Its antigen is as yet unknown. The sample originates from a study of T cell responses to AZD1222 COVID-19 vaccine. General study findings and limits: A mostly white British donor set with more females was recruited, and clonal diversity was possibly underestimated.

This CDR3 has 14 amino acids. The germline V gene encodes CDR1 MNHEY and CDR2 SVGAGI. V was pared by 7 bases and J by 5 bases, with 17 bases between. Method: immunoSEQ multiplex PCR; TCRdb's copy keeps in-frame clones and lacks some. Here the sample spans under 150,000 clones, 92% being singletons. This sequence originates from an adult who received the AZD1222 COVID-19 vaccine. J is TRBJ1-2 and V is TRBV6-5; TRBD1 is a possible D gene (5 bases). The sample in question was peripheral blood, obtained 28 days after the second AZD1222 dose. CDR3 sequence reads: CASTGPGRGYGYTF. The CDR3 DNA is TGTGCCAGCACCGGACCAGGGCGGGGATATGGCTACACCTTC.